Detailed here is one T cell receptor (beta chain). Here immunoSEQ multiplex PCR was the method, and the copy in TCRdb shows in-frame clones only, minus some. The sample shows more than 65,000 clones, 90% to 95% of them seen only once. The source of the sample is a study of technical replicates of blood from a few donors. This CDR3 region has 14 residues. From germline, CDR1 is SGDLS and CDR2 YYNGEE. The ends lost 4 bases at V and 0 bases at J; junction bases unmatched: 4. The sample comprised T cells isolated from PBMCs. This sequence originates from a human donor in good health. The rearrangement uses TRBV9 and TRBJ2-7; 7 bases are a match to TRBD2. The CDR3 sequence: CASSPGGSSYEQYF. In DNA form, the CDR3 reads TGTGCCAGCAGCCCGGGCGGGAGCTCCTACGAGCAGTACTTC.